Sequencing of this T cell receptor beta chain was carried out in a study of cytomegalovirus exposure and HLA in healthy donors. Study-wide findings and caveats: Sequencing artifact likely explains a cluster of highly shared sequence variants.

With 60 Vbeta and 13 Jbeta primers, the PCR was carried out. Assay used: immunoSEQ multiplex PCR; TCRdb lists only in-frame clones, some missing. The data show more than 100,000 clones, with 50% to 75% seen just once and more than 6.5% held by the top ten. Germline V lookup: CDR1 DFQATT, CDR2 SNEGSKA (reference sequence). There are 11 residues in the CDR3. V lost 3 bases, J lost 3 bases, and 3 bases lay in between. This clone was recorded only once. What it binds is unknown. V usage is TRBV20-1 and J usage is TRBJ1-3; D unresolved. The sample was PBMCs. This sequence originates from a woman aged 40 to 50 in good health and CMV-seropositive. The CDR3 here is CSASHGNTIYF. CDR3 DNA: TGCAGTGCTAGTCATGGAAACACCATATATTTT.